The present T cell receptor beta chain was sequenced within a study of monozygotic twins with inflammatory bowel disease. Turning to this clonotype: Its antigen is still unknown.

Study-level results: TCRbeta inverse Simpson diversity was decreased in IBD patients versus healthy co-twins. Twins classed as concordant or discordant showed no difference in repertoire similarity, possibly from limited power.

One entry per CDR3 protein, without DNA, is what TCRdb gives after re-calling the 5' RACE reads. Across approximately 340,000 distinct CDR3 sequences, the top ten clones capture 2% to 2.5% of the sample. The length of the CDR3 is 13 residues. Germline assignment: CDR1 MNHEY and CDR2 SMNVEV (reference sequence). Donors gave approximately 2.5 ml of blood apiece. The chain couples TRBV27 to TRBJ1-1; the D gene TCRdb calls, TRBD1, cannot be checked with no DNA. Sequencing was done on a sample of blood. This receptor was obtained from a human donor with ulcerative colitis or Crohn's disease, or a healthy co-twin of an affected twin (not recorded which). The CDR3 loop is CASGGQPNTEAFF.